This TCR beta chain originates from a study of blood T cell repertoires in COVID-19. The wider study: The study drew acute and convalescent COVID-19 samples from the United States, Italy and Spain.

Clones were sequenced by immunoSEQ multiplex PCR, and TCRdb holds only the in-frame ones, with some missing. The sample carries about 98,000 clones, around nine tenths recorded once. The V and J ends lost 0 bases and 3 bases, in that order; junction bases with no gene match: 4. Per germline, CDR1 SGHRS and CDR2 YFSETQ. The CDR3 has 15 residues. Source material: peripheral blood. The gene calls are TRBV5-1 and TRBJ1-2; 8 positions match TRBD1. The sequence was obtained from a man in his fifties with acute or convalescent COVID-19. CDR3 nucleotide sequence: TGCGCCAGCAGCTTGGCCTCAGGGGGCGACTATGGCTACACCTTC. Translated: CASSLASGGDYGYTF.